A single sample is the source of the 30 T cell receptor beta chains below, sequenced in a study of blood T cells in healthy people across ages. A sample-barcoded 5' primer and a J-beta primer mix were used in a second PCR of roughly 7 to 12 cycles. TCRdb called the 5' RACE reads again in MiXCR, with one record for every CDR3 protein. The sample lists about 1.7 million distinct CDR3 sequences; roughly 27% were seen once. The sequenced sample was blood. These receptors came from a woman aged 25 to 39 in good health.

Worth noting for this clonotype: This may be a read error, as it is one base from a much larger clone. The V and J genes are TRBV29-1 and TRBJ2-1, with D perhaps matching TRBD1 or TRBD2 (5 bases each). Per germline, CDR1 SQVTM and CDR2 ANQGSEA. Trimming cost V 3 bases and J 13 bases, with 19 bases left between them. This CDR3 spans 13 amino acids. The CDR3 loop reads CSVEATRGETQFF. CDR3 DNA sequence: TGCAGCGTTGAGGCTACGAGGGGCGAGACCCAGTTCTTC.

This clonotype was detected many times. This chain's CDR3 is CATSAGTSGYNEQFF. CDR3 DNA sequence: TGTGCCACCAGTGCCGGGACTAGCGGATACAATGAGCAGTTCTTC. The chain recombines TRBV24-1 with TRBJ2-1, with 11 nucleotides matching TRBD2. V gave up 5 bases and J gave up 4 bases; unmatched junction bases: 3. Looked up from germline, CDR1 is KGHDR and CDR2 is SFDVKD. The CDR3 length is 15 residues.

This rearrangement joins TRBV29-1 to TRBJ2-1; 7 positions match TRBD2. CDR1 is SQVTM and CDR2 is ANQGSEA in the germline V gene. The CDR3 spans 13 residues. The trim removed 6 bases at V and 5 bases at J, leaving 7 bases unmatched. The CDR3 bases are TGCAGCGTGCCCCCGGCGGGAGACAATGAGCAGTTCTTC. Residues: CSVPPAGDNEQFF.

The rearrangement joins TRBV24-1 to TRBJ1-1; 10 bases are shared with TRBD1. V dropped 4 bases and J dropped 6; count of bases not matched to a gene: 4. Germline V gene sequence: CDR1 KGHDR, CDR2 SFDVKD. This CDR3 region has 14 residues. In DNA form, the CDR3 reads TGTGCCACCAGTGACGGGACAGGGGCACCTGAAGCTTTCTTT. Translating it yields CATSDGTGAPEAFF.

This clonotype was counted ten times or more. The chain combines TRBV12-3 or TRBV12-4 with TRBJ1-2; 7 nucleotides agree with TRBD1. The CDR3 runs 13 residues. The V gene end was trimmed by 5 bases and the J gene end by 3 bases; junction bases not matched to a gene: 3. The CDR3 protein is CASSLQGYYGYTF. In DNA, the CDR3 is TGTGCCAGCAGTCTACAGGGGTACTATGGCTACACCTTC.

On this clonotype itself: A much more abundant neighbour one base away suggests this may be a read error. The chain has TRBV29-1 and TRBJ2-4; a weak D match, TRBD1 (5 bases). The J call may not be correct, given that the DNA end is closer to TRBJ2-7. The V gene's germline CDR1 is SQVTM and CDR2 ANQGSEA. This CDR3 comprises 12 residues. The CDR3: CSVGDQGYEQYF. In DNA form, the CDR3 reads TGCAGCGTTGGAGATCAGGGTTACGAGCAGTACTTC.

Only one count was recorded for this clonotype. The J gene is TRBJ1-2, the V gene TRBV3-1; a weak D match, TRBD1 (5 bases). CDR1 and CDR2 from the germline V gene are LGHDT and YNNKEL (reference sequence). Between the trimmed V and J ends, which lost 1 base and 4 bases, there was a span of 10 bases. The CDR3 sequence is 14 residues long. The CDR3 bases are TGTGCCAGCAGCCAAGGTTCAGGGAGCTATGGCTACACCTTC. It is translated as CASSQGSGSYGYTF.

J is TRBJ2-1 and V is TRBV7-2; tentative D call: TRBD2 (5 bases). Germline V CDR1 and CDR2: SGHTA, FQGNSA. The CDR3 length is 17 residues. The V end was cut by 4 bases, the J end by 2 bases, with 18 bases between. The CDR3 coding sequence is TGTGCCAGCAGCTCCTCTGTGAGGACGGGGACCTACAATGAGCAGTTCTTC. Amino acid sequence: CASSSSVRTGTYNEQFF.

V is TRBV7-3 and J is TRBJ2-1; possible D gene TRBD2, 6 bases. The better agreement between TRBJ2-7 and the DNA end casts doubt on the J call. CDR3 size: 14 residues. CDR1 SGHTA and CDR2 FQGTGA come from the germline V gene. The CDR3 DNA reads TGTGCCAGCAGCTTGAGTAGCGGCTACAATGAGCAGTACTTC. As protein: CASSLSSGYNEQYF.

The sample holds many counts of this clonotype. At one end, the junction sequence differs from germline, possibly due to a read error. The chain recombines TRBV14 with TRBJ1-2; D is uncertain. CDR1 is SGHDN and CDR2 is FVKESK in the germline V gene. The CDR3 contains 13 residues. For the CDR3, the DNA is TGCGCCAGCAGCCAAGTTTCGGGGTATGGCTACACCTTC. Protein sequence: CASSQVSGYGYTF. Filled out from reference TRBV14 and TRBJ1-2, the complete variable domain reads EAGVTQFPSHSVIEKGQTVTLRCDPISGHDNLYWYRRVMGKEIKFLLHFVKESKQDESGMPNNRFLAERTGGTYSTLKVQPAELEDSGVYFCASSQVSGYGYTFGSGTRLTVV.

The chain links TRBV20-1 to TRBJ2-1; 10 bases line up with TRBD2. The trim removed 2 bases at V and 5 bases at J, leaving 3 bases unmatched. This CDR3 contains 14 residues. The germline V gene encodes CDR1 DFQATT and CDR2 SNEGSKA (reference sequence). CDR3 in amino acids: CSARSGRGNNEQFF. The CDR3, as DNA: TGCAGTGCTAGAAGCGGGAGGGGGAACAATGAGCAGTTCTTC.

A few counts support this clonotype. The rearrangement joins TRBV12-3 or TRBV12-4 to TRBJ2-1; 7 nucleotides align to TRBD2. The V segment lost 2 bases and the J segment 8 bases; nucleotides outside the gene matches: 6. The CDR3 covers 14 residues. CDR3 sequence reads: CASSLSSGGYEQFF. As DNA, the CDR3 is TGTGCCAGCAGTTTATCGTCGGGAGGTTATGAGCAGTTCTTC.

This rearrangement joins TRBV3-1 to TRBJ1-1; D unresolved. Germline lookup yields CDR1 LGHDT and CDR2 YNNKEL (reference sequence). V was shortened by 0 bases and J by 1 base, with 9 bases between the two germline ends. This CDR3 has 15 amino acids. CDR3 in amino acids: CASSQERAPNTEAFF. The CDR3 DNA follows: TGTGCCAGCAGCCAAGAAAGGGCTCCGAACACTGAAGCTTTCTTT.

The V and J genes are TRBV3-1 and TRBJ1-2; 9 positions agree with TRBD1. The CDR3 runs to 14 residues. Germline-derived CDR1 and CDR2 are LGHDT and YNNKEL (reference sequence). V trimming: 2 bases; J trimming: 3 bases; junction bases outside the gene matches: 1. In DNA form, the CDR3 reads TGTGCCAGCAGCCAATGGGACAGGGACTATGGCTACACCTTC. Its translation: CASSQWDRDYGYTF.

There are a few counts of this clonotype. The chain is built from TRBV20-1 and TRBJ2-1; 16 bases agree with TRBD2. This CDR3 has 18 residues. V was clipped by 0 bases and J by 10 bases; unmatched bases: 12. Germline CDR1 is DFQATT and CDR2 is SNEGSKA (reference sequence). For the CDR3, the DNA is TGCAGTGCTAGAGACCGCCTGGGGACTAGCGGGAGGGCCTGGGAGCAGTTCTTC. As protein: CSARDRLGTSGRAWEQFF.

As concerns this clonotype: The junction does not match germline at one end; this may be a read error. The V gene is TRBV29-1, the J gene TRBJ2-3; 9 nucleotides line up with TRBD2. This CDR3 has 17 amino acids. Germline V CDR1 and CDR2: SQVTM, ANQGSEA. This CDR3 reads CSVELTSGLTSTDMQYF. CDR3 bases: TGCAGCGTTGAACTGACTAGCGGACTGACTAGCACAGATATGCAGTATTTT.

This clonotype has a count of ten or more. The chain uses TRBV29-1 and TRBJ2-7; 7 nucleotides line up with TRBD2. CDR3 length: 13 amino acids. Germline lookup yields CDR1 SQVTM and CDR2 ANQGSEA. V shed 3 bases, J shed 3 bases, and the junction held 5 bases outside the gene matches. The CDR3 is CSVESGGVYEQYF. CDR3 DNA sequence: TGCAGCGTTGAGAGTGGGGGGGTCTACGAGCAGTACTTC.

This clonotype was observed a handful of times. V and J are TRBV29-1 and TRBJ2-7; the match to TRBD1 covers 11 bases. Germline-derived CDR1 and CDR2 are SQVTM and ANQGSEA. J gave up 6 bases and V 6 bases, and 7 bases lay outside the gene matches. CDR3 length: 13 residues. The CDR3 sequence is CSVDRGRTGEQYF. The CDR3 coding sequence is TGCAGCGTGGACAGGGGGCGAACGGGCGAGCAGTACTTC.

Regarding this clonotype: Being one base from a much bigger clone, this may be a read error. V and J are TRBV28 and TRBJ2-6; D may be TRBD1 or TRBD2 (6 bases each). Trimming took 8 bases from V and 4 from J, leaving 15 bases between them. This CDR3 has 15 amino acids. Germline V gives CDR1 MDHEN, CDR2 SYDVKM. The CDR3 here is CASGEGGSGANVLTF. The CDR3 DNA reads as TGTGCCAGCGGAGAAGGGGGGTCCGGGGCCAACGTCCTGACTTTC.

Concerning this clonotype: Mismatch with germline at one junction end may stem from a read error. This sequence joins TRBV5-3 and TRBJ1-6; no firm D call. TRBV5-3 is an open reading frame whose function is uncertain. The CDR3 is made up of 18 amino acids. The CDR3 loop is CARSLVMTNRQYNSPPHF. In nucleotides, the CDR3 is TGTGCCAGAAGCTTGGTAATGACGAATCGCCAGTATAATTCACCCCCCCACTTT.

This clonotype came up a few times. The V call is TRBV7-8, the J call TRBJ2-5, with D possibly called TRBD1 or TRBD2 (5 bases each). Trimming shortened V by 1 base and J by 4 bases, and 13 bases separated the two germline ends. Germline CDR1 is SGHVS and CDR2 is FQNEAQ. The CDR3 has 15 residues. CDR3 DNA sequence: TGTGCCAGCAGCTTAGGTGCAGGGCGGGTAGAGACCCAGTACTTC. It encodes CASSLGAGRVETQYF.

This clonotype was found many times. The CDR3 DNA sequence: TGTGCCAGCAGTGAAACCGGGACAGGGTTTAACGAGCAGTACTTC. Translated: CASSETGTGFNEQYF. V and J are TRBV6-5 and TRBJ2-7; TRBD1 agrees at 9 bases. V trimming: 5 bases; J trimming: 5 bases; junction bases outside the gene matches: 10. This CDR3 contains 15 residues. Germline V gives CDR1 MNHEY, CDR2 SVGAGI.

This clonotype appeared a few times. The CDR3 reads CASSSGEYTDTQYF. In nucleotides, the CDR3 is TGCGCCAGCAGCTCGGGAGAATACACAGATACGCAGTATTTT. V is TRBV5-1 and J is TRBJ2-3; D perhaps matches TRBD2 (6 bases). The germline gives CDR1 SGHRS, CDR2 YFSETQ. The CDR3 is 14 residues long. The V and J ends lost 3 bases and 2 bases respectively, with 10 bases between them.

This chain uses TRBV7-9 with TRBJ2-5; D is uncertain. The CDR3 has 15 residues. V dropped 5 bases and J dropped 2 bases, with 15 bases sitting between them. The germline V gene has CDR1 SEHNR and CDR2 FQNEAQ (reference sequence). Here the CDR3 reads CASSRTTLQQETQYF. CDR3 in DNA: TGTGCCAGCAGCAGGACGACACTGCAACAAGAGACCCAGTACTTC.

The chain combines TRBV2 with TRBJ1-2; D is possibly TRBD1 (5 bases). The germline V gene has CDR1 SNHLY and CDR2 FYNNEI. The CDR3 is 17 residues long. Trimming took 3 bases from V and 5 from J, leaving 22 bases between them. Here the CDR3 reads CASSDGGRTPRSYGYTF. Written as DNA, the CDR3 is TGTGCCAGCAGTGACGGGGGGAGGACGCCGAGGTCGTATGGCTACACCTTC.

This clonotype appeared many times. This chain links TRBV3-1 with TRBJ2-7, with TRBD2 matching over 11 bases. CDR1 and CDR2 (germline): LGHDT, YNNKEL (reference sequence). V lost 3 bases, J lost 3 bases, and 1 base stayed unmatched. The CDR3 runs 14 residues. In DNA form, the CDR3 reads TGTGCCAGCAGCCACACTAGCGGGGGCTACGAGCAGTACTTC. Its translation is CASSHTSGGYEQYF.

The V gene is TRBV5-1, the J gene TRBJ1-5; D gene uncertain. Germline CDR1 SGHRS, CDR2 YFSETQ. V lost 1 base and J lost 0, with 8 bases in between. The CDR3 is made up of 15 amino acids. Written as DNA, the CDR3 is TGCGCCAGCAGCTTGCTCGCGGGTAGCAATCAGCCCCAGCATTTT. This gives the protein CASSLLAGSNQPQHF.

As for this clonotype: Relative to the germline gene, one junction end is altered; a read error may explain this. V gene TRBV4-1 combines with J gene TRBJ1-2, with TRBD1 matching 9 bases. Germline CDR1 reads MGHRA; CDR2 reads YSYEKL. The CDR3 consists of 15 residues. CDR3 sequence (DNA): TGCGGCAGCAGTTACGACAGGGGGTTTCTTTATGGCTACACCTTC. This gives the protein CGSSYDRGFLYGYTF.

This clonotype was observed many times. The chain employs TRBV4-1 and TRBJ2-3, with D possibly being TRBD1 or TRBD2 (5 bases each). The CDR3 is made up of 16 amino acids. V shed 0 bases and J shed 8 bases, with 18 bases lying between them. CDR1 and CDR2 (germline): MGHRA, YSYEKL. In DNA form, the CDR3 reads TGCGCCAGCAGCCAAGATAACGTCGGGACGAGAGGTACGCAGTATTTT. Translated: CASSQDNVGTRGTQYF.

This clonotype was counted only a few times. CDR3 residues: CASSGPQGRAQHF. The CDR3 bases are TGTGCCAGCAGTGGCCCACAGGGCCGGGCCCAGCATTTT. The chain couples TRBV28 to TRBJ1-5; D possibly corresponds to TRBD1 (6 bases). CDR3 length: 13 residues. Trimming shortened V by 5 bases and J by 11 bases, and 16 bases separated the two germline ends. The germline V gene encodes CDR1 MDHEN and CDR2 SYDVKM. The full variable domain, in which reference TRBV28 and TRBJ1-5 provide the parts outside the CDR3, is DVKVTQSSRYLVKRTGEKVFLECVQDMDHENMFWYRQDPGLGLRLIYFSYDVKMKEKGDIPEGYSVSREKKERFSLILESASTNQTSMYLCASSGPQGRAQHFGDGTRLSIL.